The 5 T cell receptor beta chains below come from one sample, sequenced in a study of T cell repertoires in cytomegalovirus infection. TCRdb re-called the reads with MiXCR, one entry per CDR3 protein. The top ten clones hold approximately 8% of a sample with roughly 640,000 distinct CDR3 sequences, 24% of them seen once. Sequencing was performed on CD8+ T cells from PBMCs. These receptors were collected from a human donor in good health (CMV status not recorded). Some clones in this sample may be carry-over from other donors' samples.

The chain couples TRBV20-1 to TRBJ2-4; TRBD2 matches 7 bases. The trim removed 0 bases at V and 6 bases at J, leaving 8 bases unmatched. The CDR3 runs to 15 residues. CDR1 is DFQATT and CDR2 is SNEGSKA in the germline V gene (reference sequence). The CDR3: CSARESAGVGNIQYF. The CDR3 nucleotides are TGCAGTGCTAGAGAATCCGCGGGGGTTGGAAACATTCAGTACTTC.

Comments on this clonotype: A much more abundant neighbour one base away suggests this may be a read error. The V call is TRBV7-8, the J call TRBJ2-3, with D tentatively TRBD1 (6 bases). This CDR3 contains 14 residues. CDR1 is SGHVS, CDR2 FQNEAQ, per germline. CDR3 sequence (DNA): TGTGCCGGCAGGGGTACCCCTAGCACAGATACGCAGTATTTT. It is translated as CAGRGTPSTDTQYF.

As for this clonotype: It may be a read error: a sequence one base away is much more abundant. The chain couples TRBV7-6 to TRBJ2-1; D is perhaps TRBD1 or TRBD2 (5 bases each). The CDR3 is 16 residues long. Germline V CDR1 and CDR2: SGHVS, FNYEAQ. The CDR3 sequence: CVSSFYPGAQDNEQFF. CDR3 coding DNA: TGTGTCAGCAGCTTCTACCCCGGGGCCCAGGACAATGAGCAGTTCTTC.

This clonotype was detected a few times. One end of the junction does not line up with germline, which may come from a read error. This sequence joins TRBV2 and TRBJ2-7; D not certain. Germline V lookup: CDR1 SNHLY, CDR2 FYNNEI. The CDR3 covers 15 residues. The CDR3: CASSGPGMELYGQYF. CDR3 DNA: TGTGCCAGCAGTGGCCCCGGAATGGAGCTTTACGGGCAGTACTTC.

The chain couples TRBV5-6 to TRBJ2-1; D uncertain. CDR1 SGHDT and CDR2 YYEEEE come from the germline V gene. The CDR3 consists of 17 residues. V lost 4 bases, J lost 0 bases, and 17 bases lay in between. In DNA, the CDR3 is TGTGCCAGCAGCCACATTCTTGGTTACAGCTCCTACAATGAGCAGTTCTTC. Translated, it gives CASSHILGYSSYNEQFF.